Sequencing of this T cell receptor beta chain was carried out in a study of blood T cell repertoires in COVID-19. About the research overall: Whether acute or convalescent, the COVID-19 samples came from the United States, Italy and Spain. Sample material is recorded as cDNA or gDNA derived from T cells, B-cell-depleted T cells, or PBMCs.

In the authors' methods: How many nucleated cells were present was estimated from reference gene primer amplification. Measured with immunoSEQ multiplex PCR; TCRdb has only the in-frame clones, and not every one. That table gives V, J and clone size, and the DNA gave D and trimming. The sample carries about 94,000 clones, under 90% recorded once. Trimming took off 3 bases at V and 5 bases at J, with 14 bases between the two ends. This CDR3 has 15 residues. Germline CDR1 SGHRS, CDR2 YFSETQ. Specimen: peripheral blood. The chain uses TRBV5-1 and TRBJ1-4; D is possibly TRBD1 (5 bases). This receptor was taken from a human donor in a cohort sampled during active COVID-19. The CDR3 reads CASSSQGYKNEKLFF. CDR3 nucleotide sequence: TGCGCCAGCAGCTCCCAGGGATATAAGAATGAAAAACTGTTTTTT.